A single sample is the source of the 12 T cell receptor beta chains below, sequenced in a study of OX40 agonist ivuxolimab in advanced cancers. Some clones are missing from TCRdb's copy, which holds only in-frame ones; the method was immunoSEQ multiplex PCR. The profile shows 20,000 to 30,000 clones, approximately 85% of them singletons. The specimen comprised CD4+ or CD8+ T cells sorted from blood, sampled in a trial of the OX40 agonist ivuxolimab. All receptors come from an adult with an advanced solid tumor such as melanoma, head and neck, liver or kidney cancer.

This chain links TRBV2 with TRBJ1-2, with 9 bases fitting TRBD1. Trimming took 10 bases from V and 2 from J; bases not matched to a gene: 11. The CDR3 extends over 15 amino acids. In germline, CDR1 is SNHLY, CDR2 FYNNEI. The CDR3 DNA follows: TGTGCCATTCTCAATCCGGGACAGGGAAACTATGGCTACACCTTC. Residues: CAILNPGQGNYGYTF.

The DNA of the CDR3 is TGTGCCACCCGACTAGCTACCGGGGAGCTGTTTTTT. As protein: CATRLATGELFF. The chain joins TRBV6-1 to TRBJ2-2; 7 nucleotides line up with TRBD2. Germline assignment: CDR1 MNHNS and CDR2 SASEGT. This CDR3 region has 12 residues. Losses at the gene ends were 10 bases for V and 5 bases for J; bases not matched to a gene: 4.

The chain couples TRBV10-1 to TRBJ2-1; D is unclear. The germline gives CDR1 WNHNN, CDR2 SYGVQD (reference sequence). Trimming took off 3 bases at V and 3 bases at J, with 3 bases between the two ends. The CDR3 runs 12 residues. The CDR3 sequence is CASSDDYNEQFF. The CDR3 nucleotides read TGCGCCAGCAGTGACGACTACAATGAGCAGTTCTTC.

This rearrangement joins TRBV6-5 to TRBJ2-1; no definite D call. The CDR3 totals 12 residues. With 6 bases removed from V and 0 bases from J, the gap between germline ends came to 3 bases. Germline CDR1 and CDR2: MNHEY and SVGAGI. The CDR3, as DNA: TGTGCCAGCAGGGTCTCCTACAATGAGCAGTTCTTC. Protein sequence: CASRVSYNEQFF.

The V call is TRBV19, the J call TRBJ1-2, with D uncertain. The CDR3 has 16 residues. V was cut by 3 bases and J by 2 bases, with 16 bases left in between. The V gene's germline CDR1 is LNHDA and CDR2 SQIVND (reference sequence). Written as DNA, the CDR3 is TGTGCCAGTAGTATCGCCCTCGGGATGCGGAACTATGGCTACACCTTC. This gives the protein CASSIALGMRNYGYTF.

This chain joins TRBV25-1 and TRBJ1-1, with TRBD1 as a possible D gene (5 bases). Trimming took 5 bases from V and 11 from J, leaving 12 bases between them. The CDR3 extends over 11 amino acids. Germline values: CDR1 MGHDK, CDR2 SYGVNS. The CDR3 here is CASSLGTVAFF. The CDR3 nucleotides read TGTGCCAGCAGTCTTGGGACGGTCGCTTTCTTT.

This chain joins TRBV19 and TRBJ1-1; 7 bases fit TRBD1. The germline V gene has CDR1 LNHDA and CDR2 SQIVND (reference sequence). This CDR3 comprises 13 residues. V trimming: 4 bases; J trimming: 7 bases; junction bases outside the gene matches: 6. The CDR3, as DNA: TGTGCCAGTAGTACGAGGGGGCTAGATGAAGCTTTCTTT. Its protein product is CASSTRGLDEAFF. Looking up the rest from reference TRBV19 and TRBJ1-1 gives the full variable domain: DGGITQSPKYLFRKEGQNVTLSCEQNLNHDAMYWYRQDPGQGLRLIYYSQIVNDFQKGDIAEGYSVSREKKESFPLTVTSAQKNPTAFYLCASSTRGLDEAFFGQGTRLTVV.

The chain links TRBV15 to TRBJ1-3; unclear D gene. The germline V gene has CDR1 LNHNV and CDR2 YYDKDF (reference sequence). With 0 bases removed from V and 1 base from J, the gap between germline ends came to 7 bases. CDR3 size: 15 residues. The DNA of the CDR3 is TGTGCCACCAGCAGAGATCTAGGGTCTGGAAACACCATATATTTT. It specifies CATSRDLGSGNTIYF.

The rearrangement joins TRBV20-1 to TRBJ2-5, with D unresolved. The germline V gene encodes CDR1 DFQATT and CDR2 SNEGSKA (reference sequence). The CDR3 length is 11 residues. V was cut by 3 bases and J by 4 bases, with 6 bases left in between. CDR3 sequence (DNA): TGCAGTGCTAGTGTTGGAGAGACCCAGTACTTC. Translation: CSASVGETQYF.

The J gene is TRBJ2-1, the V gene TRBV5-1; D is undetermined. V lost 0 bases, J lost 4 bases, and 5 bases lay in between. Looked up from germline, CDR1 is SGHRS and CDR2 is YFSETQ. The CDR3 extends over 13 amino acids. The DNA for the CDR3 is TGCGCCAGCAGCTTGGGCTCTTACAATGAGCAGTTCTTC. Its translation is CASSLGSYNEQFF. Full variable domain (outside the CDR3, taken from reference TRBV5-1 and TRBJ2-1): KAGVTQTPRYLIKTRGQQVTLSCSPISGHRSVSWYQQTPGQGLQFLFEYFSETQRNKGNFPGRFSGRQFSNSRSEMNVSTLELGDSALYLCASSLGSYNEQFFGPGTRLTVL.

This clone was seen a single time. DNA for the CDR3: TGTGCCAGCAGCTCCGGGGTAAATGAGCAGTTCTTC. It translates to CASSSGVNEQFF. The chain joins TRBV28 to TRBJ2-1; perhaps TRBD2 as D (5 bases). V gave up 6 bases and J gave up 7 bases, with 10 bases separating them. Germline CDR1 reads MDHEN; CDR2 reads SYDVKM. CDR3 size: 12 residues. The whole variable domain, remainder taken from reference TRBV28 and TRBJ2-1, is DVKVTQSSRYLVKRTGEKVFLECVQDMDHENMFWYRQDPGLGLRLIYFSYDVKMKEKGDIPEGYSVSREKKERFSLILESASTNQTSMYLCASSSGVNEQFFGPGTRLTVL.

The rearrangement uses TRBV11-2 and TRBJ2-2; D is possibly TRBD1 (6 bases). With 4 bases removed from V and 3 bases from J, the gap between germline ends came to 15 bases. The CDR3 has 16 amino acids. Germline CDR1 and CDR2: SGHAT and FQNNGV. CDR3 in amino acids: CASSSAQGYYTGELFF. For the CDR3, the DNA is TGTGCCAGCAGCTCGGCACAGGGTTACTACACCGGGGAGCTGTTTTTT. The complete variable domain, with remaining parts taken from reference TRBV11-2 and TRBJ2-2, reads EAGVAQSPRYKIIEKRQSVAFWCNPISGHATLYWYQQILGQGPKLLIQFQNNGVVDDSQLPKDRFSAERLKGVDSTLKIQPAKLEDSAVYLCASSSAQGYYTGELFFGEGSRLTVL.